The 15 T cell receptor beta chains reported below all come from one sample, sequenced in a study of T cells in Graves' hyperthyroidism and ophthalmopathy. Amplified TCR beta CDR3 regions derived from RNA transcripts. First-round RT-PCR of the TCR CDR3 relied on the HTBI primer set. TCRdb re-called the multiplex PCR reads through MiXCR, storing one row per CDR3 protein. The table lists 600,000 or so distinct CDR3 sequences, 12% to 15% of them singletons. The sample was blood. All receptors come from a woman aged 18-35 years with Graves' ophthalmopathy.

This clonotype was observed many times. The J gene is TRBJ2-1, the V gene TRBV5-1; no reliable D call. CDR3 length: 12 residues. Germline lookup yields CDR1 SGHRS and CDR2 YFSETQ. Trimming shortened V by 2 bases and J by 5 bases, and 5 bases separated the two germline ends. The CDR3 is CASSFFNNEQFF. The DNA of the CDR3 is TGCGCCAGCAGCTTCTTCAACAATGAGCAGTTCTTC.

This clonotype was seen at least ten times. The genes are TRBV7-8 and TRBJ1-1, with D possibly matching TRBD1 (5 bases). Between the trimmed V and J ends, which lost 2 bases and 0 bases, there was a span of 10 bases. Germline CDR1 SGHVS, CDR2 FQNEAQ. The CDR3 has 15 amino acids. CDR3 coding DNA: TGTGCCAGCAGCTTATCTCGGGGGTTGAACACTGAAGCTTTCTTT. Translation: CASSLSRGLNTEAFF.

This clonotype was seen at least ten times. J is TRBJ2-7 and V is TRBV13; TRBD2 matches at 10 bases. Germline V CDR1 and CDR2: PRHDT, FYEKMQ (reference sequence). The CDR3 totals 17 residues. V gave up 2 bases and J gave up 1 base; unmatched junction bases: 8. The CDR3 region is CASSLPRTAGGSYEQYF. CDR3 nucleotides: TGTGCCAGCAGCTTACCCAGAACAGCGGGAGGGTCCTACGAGCAGTACTTC. The full variable domain, rest sourced from reference TRBV13 and TRBJ2-7, is AAGVIQSPRHLIKEKRETATLKCYPIPRHDTVYWYQQGPGQDPQFLISFYEKMQSDKGSIPDRFSAQQFSDYHSELNMSSLELGDSALYFCASSLPRTAGGSYEQYFGPGTRLTVT.

This clonotype appeared many times. The genes are TRBV7-3 and TRBJ2-5; weak D call: TRBD1 (5 bases). Between the trimmed V and J ends, which lost 5 bases and 0 bases, there was a span of 10 bases. The CDR3 is 14 residues long. CDR1 is SGHTA, CDR2 FQGTGA, per germline. CDR3 protein: CASSPQGNQETQYF. CDR3 DNA sequence: TGTGCCAGCAGCCCCCAGGGTAACCAAGAGACCCAGTACTTC.

The table lists this clonotype with many counts. The chain is built from TRBV30 and TRBJ1-4, with D perhaps matching TRBD1 (5 bases). Trimming pared 2 bases from V and 4 bases from J, leaving 14 bases between. There are 15 residues in the CDR3. The germline V gene has CDR1 GTSNPN and CDR2 SVGIG (reference sequence). This chain's CDR3 is CAWSPRTRVNEKLFF. CDR3 nucleotide sequence: TGTGCCTGGAGTCCACGGACACGCGTTAATGAAAAACTGTTTTTT.

V usage is TRBV11-3 and J usage is TRBJ2-7; D remains ambiguous. The CDR3 covers 14 residues. In germline, CDR1 is SGHNT, CDR2 YENEEA. V dropped 5 bases and J dropped 3 bases, with 14 bases sitting between them. CDR3 sequence (DNA): TGTGCCAGCAGCCCATGGAAGGGTGTCTACGAGCAGTACTTC. Encoded protein: CASSPWKGVYEQYF.

This clonotype was seen many times. For the CDR3, the DNA is TGTGCCAGCAGGCGGGACTCCTATGGCTACACCTTC. This encodes CASRRDSYGYTF. The chain recombines TRBV6-1 with TRBJ1-2, with D maybe TRBD1 (5 bases). Per the germline V gene, CDR1 is MNHNS and CDR2 is SASEGT. The V end lost 6 bases, the J end lost 4 bases, and 9 bases lay between the germline ends. The CDR3 loop spans 12 amino acids.

This clonotype was found many times. The CDR3 loop is CASSRDRGGVNQPQHF. In DNA, the CDR3 is TGTGCCAGCAGCCGTGACAGGGGTGGGGTCAATCAGCCCCAGCATTTT. The chain is built from TRBV6-1 and TRBJ1-5, with 8 bases matching TRBD1. CDR3 length equals 16 residues. Germline V gives CDR1 MNHNS, CDR2 SASEGT. With 6 bases clipped from V and 3 bases from J, the junction kept 10 bases outside the gene matches.

In its sample, this clonotype was seen a few times. This chain connects TRBV5-8 to TRBJ1-2; D gene unclear. Germline V gene data show CDR1 as SGHTS and CDR2 as YDEGEE. V was clipped by 6 bases and J by 4 bases, with 13 bases between them. This CDR3 has 13 residues. CDR3 sequence reads: CASKGGVPYGYTF. The CDR3 DNA reads TGTGCCAGCAAGGGCGGGGTTCCCTATGGCTACACCTTC.

This clonotype was observed at least ten times. The gene calls are TRBV5-1 and TRBJ2-1, with 8 bases fitting TRBD2. Per germline, CDR1 SGHRS and CDR2 YFSETQ. The J segment lost 8 bases and the V segment lost 0 bases, leaving 4 bases of the junction unmatched. This CDR3 has 14 amino acids. The DNA of the CDR3 is TGCGCCAGCAGCTTGGACGGGAGGGCCTATGAGCAGTTCTTC. Its protein product is CASSLDGRAYEQFF.

There are a few counts of this clonotype. The chain recombines TRBV24-1 with TRBJ2-3, with 10 bases aligning to TRBD1. Germline V lookup: CDR1 KGHDR, CDR2 SFDVKD. CDR3 length: 16 amino acids. Germline trimming cut 2 bases from V and 1 base from J; bases unmatched to any gene: 2. CDR3 DNA: TGTGCCACCAGTGATTCGACAGGGGGCGGCACAGATACGCAGTATTTT. Its protein product is CATSDSTGGGTDTQYF.

In its sample, this clonotype was seen many times. This rearrangement joins TRBV18 to TRBJ2-1; D is unresolved. V dropped 3 bases and J dropped 2 bases, with 11 bases sitting between them. This CDR3 contains 15 residues. Germline CDR1 and CDR2: KGHSH and LQKENI. CDR3 amino acids: CASSPGQATYNEQFF. CDR3 nucleotide sequence: TGTGCCAGCTCACCGGGCCAGGCCACCTACAATGAGCAGTTCTTC.

The chain combines TRBV6-1 with TRBJ1-2; no clear D gene. The CDR3 runs 14 residues. The V end was cut by 5 bases, the J end by 4 bases, with 14 bases between. The germline CDR1 and CDR2 sequences are MNHNS and SASEGT. CDR3 in amino acids: CASSLREGLYGYTF. The CDR3 nucleotides are TGTGCCAGCAGTCTCCGGGAAGGGCTCTATGGCTACACCTTC.

The chain combines TRBV24-1 with TRBJ2-3; 11 bases agree with TRBD2. This CDR3 is 16 amino acids long. Germline loops: CDR1 KGHDR, CDR2 SFDVKD. J was trimmed by 1 base and V by 3 bases; bases with no gene match: 2. CDR3 in DNA: TGTGCCACCAGTGATCCACTAGCGGGGGGCACAGATACGCAGTATTTT. Translating it yields CATSDPLAGGTDTQYF.

This clonotype was seen more than once but under ten times. The rearrangement joins TRBV28 to TRBJ1-1; no clear D. This CDR3 is 13 amino acids long. The V end was cut by 8 bases, the J end by 6 bases, with 16 bases between. Germline V gene lookup returns CDR1 MDHEN and CDR2 SYDVKM. CDR3 in amino acids: CASGMFGFSEAFF. Here the CDR3 DNA reads TGTGCCAGCGGAATGTTCGGGTTTTCTGAAGCTTTCTTT.